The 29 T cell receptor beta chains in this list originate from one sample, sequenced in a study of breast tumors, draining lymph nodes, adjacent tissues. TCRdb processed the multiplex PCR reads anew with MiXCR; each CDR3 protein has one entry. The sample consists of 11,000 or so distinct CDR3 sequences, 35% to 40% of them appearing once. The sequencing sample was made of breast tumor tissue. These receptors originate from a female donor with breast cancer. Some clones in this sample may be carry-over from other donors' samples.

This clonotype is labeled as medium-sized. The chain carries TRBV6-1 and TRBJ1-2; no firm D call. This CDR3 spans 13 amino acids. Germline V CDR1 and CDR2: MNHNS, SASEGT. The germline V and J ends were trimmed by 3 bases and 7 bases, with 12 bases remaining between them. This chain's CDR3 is CASSDGYSRGYTF. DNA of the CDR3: TGTGCCAGCAGTGACGGATACAGCCGTGGCTACACCTTC.

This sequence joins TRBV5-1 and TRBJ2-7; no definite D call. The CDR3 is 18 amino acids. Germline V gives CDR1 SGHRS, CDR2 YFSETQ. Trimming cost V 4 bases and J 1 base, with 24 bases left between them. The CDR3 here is CASSVNTPKGIGSYEQYF. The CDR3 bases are TGCGCCAGCAGCGTCAATACACCAAAGGGAATCGGGTCCTACGAGCAGTACTTC.

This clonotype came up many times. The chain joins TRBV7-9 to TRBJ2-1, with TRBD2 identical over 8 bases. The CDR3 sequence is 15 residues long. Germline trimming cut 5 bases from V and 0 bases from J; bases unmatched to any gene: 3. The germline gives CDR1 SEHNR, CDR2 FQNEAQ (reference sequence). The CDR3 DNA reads TGTGCCAGCAGCCCCGCGGGGGGCTCCTACAATGAGCAGTTCTTC. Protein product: CASSPAGGSYNEQFF.

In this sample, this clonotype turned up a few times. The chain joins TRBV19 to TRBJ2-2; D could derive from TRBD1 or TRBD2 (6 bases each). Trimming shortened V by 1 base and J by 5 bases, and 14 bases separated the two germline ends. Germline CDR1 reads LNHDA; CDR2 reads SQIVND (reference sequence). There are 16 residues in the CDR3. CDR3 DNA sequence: TGTGCCAGTAGTATAGCCCCGGGGGCGGGAACCGGGGAGCTGTTTTTT. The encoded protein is CASSIAPGAGTGELFF.

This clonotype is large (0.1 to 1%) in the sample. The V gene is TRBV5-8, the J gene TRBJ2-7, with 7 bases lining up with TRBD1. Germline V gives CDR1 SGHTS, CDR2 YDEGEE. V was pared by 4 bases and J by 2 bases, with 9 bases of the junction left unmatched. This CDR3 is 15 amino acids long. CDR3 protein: CASSRASGQAYEQYF. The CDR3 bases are TGTGCCAGCAGCCGCGCGAGTGGACAGGCCTACGAGCAGTACTTC.

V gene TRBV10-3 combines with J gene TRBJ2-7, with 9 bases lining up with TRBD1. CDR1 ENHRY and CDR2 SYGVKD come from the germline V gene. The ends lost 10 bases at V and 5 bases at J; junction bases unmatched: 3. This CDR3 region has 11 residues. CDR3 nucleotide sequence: TGTGCCAGCCGGGACAGGGACGAGCAGTACTTC. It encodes CASRDRDEQYF.

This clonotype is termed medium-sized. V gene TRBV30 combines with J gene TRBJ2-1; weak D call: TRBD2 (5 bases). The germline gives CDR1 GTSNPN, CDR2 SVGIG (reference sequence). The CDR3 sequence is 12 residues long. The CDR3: CAGKEEYNEQFF. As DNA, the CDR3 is TGTGCTGGGAAGGAGGAGTACAATGAGCAGTTCTTC.

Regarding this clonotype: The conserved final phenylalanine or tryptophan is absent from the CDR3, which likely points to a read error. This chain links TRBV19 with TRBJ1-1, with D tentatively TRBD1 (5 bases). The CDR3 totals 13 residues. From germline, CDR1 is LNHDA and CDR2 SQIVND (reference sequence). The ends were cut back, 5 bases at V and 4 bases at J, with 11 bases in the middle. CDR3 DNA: TGTGCCAGTAGTGTTACAGGTACCACTGAAGCTTTCTCT. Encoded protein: CASSVTGTTEAFS.

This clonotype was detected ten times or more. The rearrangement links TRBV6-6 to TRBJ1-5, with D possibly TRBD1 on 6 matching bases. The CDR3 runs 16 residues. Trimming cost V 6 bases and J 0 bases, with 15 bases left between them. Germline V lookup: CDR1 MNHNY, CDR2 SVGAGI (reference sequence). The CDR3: CASRQGDYYSNQPQHF. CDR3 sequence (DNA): TGTGCCAGCAGACAGGGTGATTATTATAGCAATCAGCCCCAGCATTTT.

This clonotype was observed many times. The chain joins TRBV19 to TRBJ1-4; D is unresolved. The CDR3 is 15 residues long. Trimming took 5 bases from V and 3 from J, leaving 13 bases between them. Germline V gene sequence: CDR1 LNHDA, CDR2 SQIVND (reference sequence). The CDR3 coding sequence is TGTGCCAGTAGTCACGGACTGACGTCTAATGAAAAACTGTTTTTT. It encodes CASSHGLTSNEKLFF.

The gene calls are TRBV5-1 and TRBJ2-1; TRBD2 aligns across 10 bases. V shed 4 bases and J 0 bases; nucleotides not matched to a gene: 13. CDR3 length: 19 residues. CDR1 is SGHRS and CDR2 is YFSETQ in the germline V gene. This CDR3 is CASSLREGSGRNSYNEQFF. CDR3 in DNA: TGCGCCAGCAGCCTACGGGAAGGTAGCGGGAGGAACTCCTACAATGAGCAGTTCTTC.

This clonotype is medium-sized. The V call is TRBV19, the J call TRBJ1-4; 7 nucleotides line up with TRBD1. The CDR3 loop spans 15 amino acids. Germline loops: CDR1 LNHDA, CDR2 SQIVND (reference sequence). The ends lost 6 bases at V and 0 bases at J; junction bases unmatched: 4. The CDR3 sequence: CASSDTGATNEKLFF. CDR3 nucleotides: TGTGCCAGTAGCGATACAGGGGCAACTAATGAAAAACTGTTTTTT.

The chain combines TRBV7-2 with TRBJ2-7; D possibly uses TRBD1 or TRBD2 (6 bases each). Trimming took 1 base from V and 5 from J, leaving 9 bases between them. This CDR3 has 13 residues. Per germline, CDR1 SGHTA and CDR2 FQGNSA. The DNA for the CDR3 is TGTGCCAGCAGCTTAGAAGGGGGGCACGAGCAGTACTTC. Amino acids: CASSLEGGHEQYF.

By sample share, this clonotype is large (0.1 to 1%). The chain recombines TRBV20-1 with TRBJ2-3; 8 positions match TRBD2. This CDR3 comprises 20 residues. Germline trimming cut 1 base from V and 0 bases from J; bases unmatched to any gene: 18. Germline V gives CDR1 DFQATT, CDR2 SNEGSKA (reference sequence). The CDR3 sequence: CSARVQQFKLAVTSTDTQYF. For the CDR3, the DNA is TGCAGTGCTAGAGTCCAGCAGTTTAAACTAGCGGTAACTAGCACAGATACGCAGTATTTT.

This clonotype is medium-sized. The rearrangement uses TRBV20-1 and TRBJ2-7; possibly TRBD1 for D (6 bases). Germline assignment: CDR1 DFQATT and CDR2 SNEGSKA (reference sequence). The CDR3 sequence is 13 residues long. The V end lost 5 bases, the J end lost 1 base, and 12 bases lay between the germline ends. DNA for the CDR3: TGCAGTGCTGGCACAGGGAATTCCTACGAGCAGTACTTC. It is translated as CSAGTGNSYEQYF.

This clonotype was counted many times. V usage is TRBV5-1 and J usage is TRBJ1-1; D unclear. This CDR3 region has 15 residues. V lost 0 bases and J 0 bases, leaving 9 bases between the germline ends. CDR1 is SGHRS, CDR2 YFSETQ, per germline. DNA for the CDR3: TGCGCCAGCAGCTTGGCGGAGGACTTGAACACTGAAGCTTTCTTT. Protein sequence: CASSLAEDLNTEAFF. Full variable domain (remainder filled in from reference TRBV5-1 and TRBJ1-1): KAGVTQTPRYLIKTRGQQVTLSCSPISGHRSVSWYQQTPGQGLQFLFEYFSETQRNKGNFPGRFSGRQFSNSRSEMNVSTLELGDSALYLCASSLAEDLNTEAFFGQGTRLTVV.

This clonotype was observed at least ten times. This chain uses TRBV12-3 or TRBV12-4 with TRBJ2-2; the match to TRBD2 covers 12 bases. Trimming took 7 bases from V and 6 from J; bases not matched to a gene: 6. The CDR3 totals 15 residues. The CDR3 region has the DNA TGTGCCAGCACTCTGGGACTAGCGGGCCCCGGGGAGCTGTTTTTT. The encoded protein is CASTLGLAGPGELFF.

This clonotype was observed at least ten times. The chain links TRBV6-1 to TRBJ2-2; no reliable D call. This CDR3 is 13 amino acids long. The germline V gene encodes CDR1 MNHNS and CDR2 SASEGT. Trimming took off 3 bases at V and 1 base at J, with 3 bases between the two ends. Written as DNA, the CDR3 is TGTGCCAGCAGTGATCGGAACACCGGGGAGCTGTTTTTT. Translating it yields CASSDRNTGELFF.

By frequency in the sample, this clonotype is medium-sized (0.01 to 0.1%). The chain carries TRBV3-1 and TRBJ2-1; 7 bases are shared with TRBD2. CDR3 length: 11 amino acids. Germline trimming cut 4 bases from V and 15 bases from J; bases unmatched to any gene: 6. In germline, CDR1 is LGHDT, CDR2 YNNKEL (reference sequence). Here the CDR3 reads CASSRTSDLFF. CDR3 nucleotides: TGTGCCAGCAGCCGTACTAGCGACCTGTTCTTC.

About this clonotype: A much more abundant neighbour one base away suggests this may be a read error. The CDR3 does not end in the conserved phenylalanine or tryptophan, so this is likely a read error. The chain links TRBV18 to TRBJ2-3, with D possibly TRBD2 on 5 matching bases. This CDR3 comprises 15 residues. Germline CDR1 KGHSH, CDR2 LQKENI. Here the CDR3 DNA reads TGTGCTAGCTCAGCTTTAGCGTCTAGCACAGATACGCAGTATTCT. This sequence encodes CASSALASSTDTQYS.

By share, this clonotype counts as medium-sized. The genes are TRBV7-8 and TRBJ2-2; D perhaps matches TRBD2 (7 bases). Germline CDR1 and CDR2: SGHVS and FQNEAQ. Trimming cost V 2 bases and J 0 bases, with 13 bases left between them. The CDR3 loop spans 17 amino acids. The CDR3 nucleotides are TGTGCCAGCAGCTTAAGAGGGCGGGGGCCGAACACCGGGGAGCTGTTTTTT. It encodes CASSLRGRGPNTGELFF. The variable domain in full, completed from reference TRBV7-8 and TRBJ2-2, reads GAGVSQSPRYKVAKRGQDVALRCDPISGHVSLFWYQQALGQGPEFLTYFQNEAQLDKSGLPSDRFFAERPEGSVSTLKIQRTQQEDSAVYLCASSLRGRGPNTGELFFGEGSRLTVL.

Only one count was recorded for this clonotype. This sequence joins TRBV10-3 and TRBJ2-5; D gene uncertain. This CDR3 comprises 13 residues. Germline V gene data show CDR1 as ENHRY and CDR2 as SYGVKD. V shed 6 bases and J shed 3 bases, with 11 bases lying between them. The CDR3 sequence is CAIRTIPEETQYF. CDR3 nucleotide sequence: TGTGCCATCAGAACAATCCCCGAAGAGACCCAGTACTTC.

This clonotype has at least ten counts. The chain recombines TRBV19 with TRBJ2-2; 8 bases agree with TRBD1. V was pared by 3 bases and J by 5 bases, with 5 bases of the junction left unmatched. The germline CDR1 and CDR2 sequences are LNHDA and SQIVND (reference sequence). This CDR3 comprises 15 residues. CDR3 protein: CASSIPRGRTGELFF. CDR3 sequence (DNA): TGTGCCAGTAGTATCCCCAGGGGGCGGACCGGGGAGCTGTTTTTT.

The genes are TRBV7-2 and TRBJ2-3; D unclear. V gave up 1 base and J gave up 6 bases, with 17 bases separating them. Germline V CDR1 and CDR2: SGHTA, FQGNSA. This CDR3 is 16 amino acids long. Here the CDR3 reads CASSLEGFVGADTQYF. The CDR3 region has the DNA TGTGCCAGCAGCTTAGAGGGCTTTGTGGGCGCGGATACGCAGTATTTT. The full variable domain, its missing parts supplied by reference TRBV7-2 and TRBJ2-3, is GAGVSQSPSNKVTEKGKDVELRCDPISGHTALYWYRQSLGQGLEFLIYFQGNSAPDKSGLPSDRFSAERTGGSVSTLTIQRTQQEDSAVYLCASSLEGFVGADTQYFGPGTRLTVL.

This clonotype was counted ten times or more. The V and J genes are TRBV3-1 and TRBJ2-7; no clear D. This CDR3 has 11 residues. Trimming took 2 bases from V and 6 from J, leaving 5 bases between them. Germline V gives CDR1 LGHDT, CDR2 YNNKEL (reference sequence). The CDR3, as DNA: TGTGCCAGCAGCCAATCTCTCGAGCAGTACTTC. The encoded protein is CASSQSLEQYF.

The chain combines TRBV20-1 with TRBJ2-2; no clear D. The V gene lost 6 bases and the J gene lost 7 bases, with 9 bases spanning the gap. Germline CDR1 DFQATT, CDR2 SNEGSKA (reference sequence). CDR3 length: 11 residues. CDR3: CSAAWIGELFF. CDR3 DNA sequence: TGCAGTGCAGCATGGATCGGGGAGCTGTTTTTT.

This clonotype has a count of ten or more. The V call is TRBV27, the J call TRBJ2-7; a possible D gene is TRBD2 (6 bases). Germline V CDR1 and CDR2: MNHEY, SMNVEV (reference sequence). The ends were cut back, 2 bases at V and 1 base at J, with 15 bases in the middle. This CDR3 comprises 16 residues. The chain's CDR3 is CASSLMGGETSYEQYF. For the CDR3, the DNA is TGTGCCAGCAGTTTAATGGGCGGGGAAACATCCTACGAGCAGTACTTC.

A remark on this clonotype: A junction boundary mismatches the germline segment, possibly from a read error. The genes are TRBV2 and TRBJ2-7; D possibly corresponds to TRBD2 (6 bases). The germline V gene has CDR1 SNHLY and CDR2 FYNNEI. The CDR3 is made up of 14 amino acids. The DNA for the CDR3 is TGTGCCAGCAGTGCGGAGGGGCGGGTGAACGAGCAGCACTTC. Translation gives CASSAEGRVNEQHF.

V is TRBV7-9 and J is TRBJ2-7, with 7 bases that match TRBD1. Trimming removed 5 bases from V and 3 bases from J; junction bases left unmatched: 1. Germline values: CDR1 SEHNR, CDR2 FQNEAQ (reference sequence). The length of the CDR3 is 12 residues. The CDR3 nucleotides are TGTGCCAGCAGCCGACAGGGCTACGAGCAGTACTTC. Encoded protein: CASSRQGYEQYF. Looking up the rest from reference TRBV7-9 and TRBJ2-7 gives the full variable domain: DTGVSQNPRHKITKRGQNVTFRCDPISEHNRLYWYRQTLGQGPEFLTYFQNEAQLEKSRLLSDRFSAERPKGSFSTLEIQRTEQGDSAMYLCASSRQGYEQYFGPGTRLTVT.